This T cell receptor beta chain is drawn from a study of blood T cells in healthy people across ages. V was shortened by 3 bases and J by 5 bases, with 8 bases between the two germline ends. The CDR3 has 13 residues. Germline V gene sequence: CDR1 MNHEY, CDR2 SMNVEV (reference sequence). A second about 7 to 12 cycle PCR used barcoded and J-beta primers. Every single cDNA molecule received a tag from a template-switch adaptor with 12 random nucleotides. MiXCR was run by TCRdb on the 5' RACE reads, yielding one entry per CDR3 protein. The repertoire has 850,000 or so distinct CDR3 sequences, under 30% of them found once; the top ten carry around a sixth.

The J gene is TRBJ2-1, the V gene TRBV27; the D gene is possibly TRBD1 (5 bases). The TCR was taken from a woman over 75 in good health. Material for sequencing was blood. This chain's CDR3 is CASSFPGHNEQFF. CDR3 bases: TGTGCCAGCAGTTTTCCAGGGCACAATGAGCAGTTCTTC.